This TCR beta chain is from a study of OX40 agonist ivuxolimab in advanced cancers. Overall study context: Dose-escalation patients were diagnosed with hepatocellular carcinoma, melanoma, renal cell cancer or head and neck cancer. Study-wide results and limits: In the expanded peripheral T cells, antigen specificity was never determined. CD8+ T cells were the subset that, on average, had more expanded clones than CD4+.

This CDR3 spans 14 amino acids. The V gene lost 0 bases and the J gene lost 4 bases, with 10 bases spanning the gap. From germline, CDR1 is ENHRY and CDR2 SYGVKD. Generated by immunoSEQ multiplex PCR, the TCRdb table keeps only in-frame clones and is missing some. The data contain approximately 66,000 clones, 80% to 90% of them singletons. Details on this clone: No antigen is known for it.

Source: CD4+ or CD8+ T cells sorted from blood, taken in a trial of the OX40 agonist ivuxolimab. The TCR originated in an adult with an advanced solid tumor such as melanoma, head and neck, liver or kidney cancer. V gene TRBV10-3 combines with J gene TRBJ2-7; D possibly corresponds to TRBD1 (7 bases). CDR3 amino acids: CAISESTGTYEQYF. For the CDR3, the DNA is TGTGCCATCAGTGAGTCGACAGGGACTTACGAGCAGTACTTC.